What follows are 15 T cell receptor beta chains derived from one specimen sequenced in a study of CD4 T cells in relation to SARS-CoV-2 and coronaviruses. Their target antigens are unknown. Before the COVID-19 pandemic, during about 2010-2018, CD4+ T cells were taken from unexposed donors. The cells were cultured for under 13 days before CD4+ T cells were isolated. Repertoires were generated with immunoSEQ multiplex PCR, while TCRdb's copy carries only in-frame clones and drops some. The repertoire consists of roughly 20,000 clones, with approximately 78% occurring once and the leading ten covering 15% to 20%. Sequencing was done on a sample of CD4+ T cells from PBMCs, cultured in vitro. Every receptor here comes from a human donor in good health.

This sequence joins TRBV7-9 and TRBJ1-5; 11 bases map to TRBD1. The ends lost 3 bases at V and 1 base at J; junction bases unmatched: 8. The germline CDR1 and CDR2 sequences are SEHNR and FQNEAQ (reference sequence). The CDR3 contains 18 residues. The CDR3, as DNA: TGTGCCAGCAGCTTTAGTGGGACAGGGGGGTTCAGCAATCAGCCCCAGCATTTT. Translation gives CASSFSGTGGFSNQPQHF.

A few counts support this clone. The CDR3 reads CASSRGLLAYEQYF. The CDR3 region has the DNA TGTGCCAGCAGCCGGGGTTTGCTAGCCTACGAGCAGTACTTC. This chain joins TRBV4-2 and TRBJ2-7; D gene ambiguous. Germline loops: CDR1 LGHNA, CDR2 YNFKEQ. The V end was cut by 4 bases, the J end by 2 bases, with 12 bases between. The CDR3 covers 14 residues.

This clone has a handful of counts. The rearrangement uses TRBV11-3 and TRBJ2-7; D call uncertain. V shed 1 base and J shed 0 bases, with 7 bases lying between them. There are 14 residues in the CDR3. CDR1 SGHNT and CDR2 YENEEA come from the germline V gene. Written as DNA, the CDR3 is TGTGCCAGCAGCTTAGGGGGTGCCTCCTACGAGCAGTACTTC. Translation: CASSLGGASYEQYF.

The chain uses TRBV7-8 and TRBJ2-5; possible D gene TRBD2, 6 bases. This CDR3 contains 14 residues. Germline CDR1 SGHVS, CDR2 FQNEAQ. The germline V and J ends were trimmed by 1 base and 4 bases, with 10 bases remaining between them. CDR3 nucleotide sequence: TGTGCCAGCAGCTTAGTGACTAGACGAGAGACCCAGTACTTC. Its translation: CASSLVTRRETQYF. The entire variable domain, with the rest obtained from reference TRBV7-8 and TRBJ2-5, is as follows: GAGVSQSPRYKVAKRGQDVALRCDPISGHVSLFWYQQALGQGPEFLTYFQNEAQLDKSGLPSDRFFAERPEGSVSTLKIQRTQQEDSAVYLCASSLVTRRETQYFGPGTRLLVL.

This clone showed up just once. J is TRBJ2-5 and V is TRBV10-2, with D perhaps matching TRBD1 or TRBD2 (5 bases each). V was shortened by 5 bases and J by 2 bases, with 12 bases between the two germline ends. Germline CDR1 WSHSY, CDR2 SAAADI. This CDR3 contains 14 residues. The CDR3 here is CASSKGTAQETQYF. CDR3 nucleotides: TGCGCCAGCAGTAAGGGGACCGCACAAGAGACCCAGTACTTC.

This chain uses TRBV4-2 with TRBJ1-4; a weak D match, TRBD1 (6 bases). Germline CDR1 is LGHNA and CDR2 is YNFKEQ. Trimming shortened V by 0 bases and J by 7 bases, and 18 bases separated the two germline ends. CDR3 size: 17 residues. The CDR3 DNA reads as TGTGCCAGCAGCCAAGATGCCCCGGGGGGGGCGATTGAAAAACTGTTTTTT. It is translated as CASSQDAPGGAIEKLFF.

V gene TRBV28 combines with J gene TRBJ1-1, with TRBD1 matching over 7 bases. V shed 2 bases and J 4 bases; nucleotides not matched to a gene: 19. The CDR3 sequence is 19 residues long. The germline V gene has CDR1 MDHEN and CDR2 SYDVKM. CDR3 in DNA: TGTGCCAGCAGTTTACGCGGGGCCACAAACAGGGGAAAGAGCACTGAAGCTTTCTTT. It specifies CASSLRGATNRGKSTEAFF.

The chain has TRBV7-3 and TRBJ1-2; perhaps TRBD1 as D (6 bases). This CDR3 has 16 residues. Germline CDR1 reads SGHTA; CDR2 reads FQGTGA. V was shortened by 2 bases and J by 8 bases, with 21 bases between the two germline ends. The CDR3 bases are TGTGCCAGCAGCTTAGGCGGACAGACAGCTCCGGGGGGCTACACCTTC. It codes for CASSLGGQTAPGGYTF.

The gene calls are TRBV18 and TRBJ1-4; D is unclear. Germline values: CDR1 KGHSH, CDR2 LQKENI. The CDR3 sequence is 15 residues long. Trimming stripped 3 bases from V and 8 bases from J, with 16 bases between. The CDR3 sequence: CASSPHKGREEKLFF. The CDR3 DNA reads as TGTGCCAGCTCACCCCACAAAGGTCGGGAGGAAAAACTGTTTTTT.

The chain joins TRBV19 to TRBJ2-1, with 10 bases identical to TRBD2. This CDR3 is 16 amino acids long. Germline V gene sequence: CDR1 LNHDA, CDR2 SQIVND (reference sequence). The trim removed 6 bases at V and 3 bases at J, leaving 8 bases unmatched. The CDR3 protein is CASRISGRAFYNEQFF. The DNA for the CDR3 is TGTGCCAGTAGGATCAGCGGGAGGGCCTTCTACAATGAGCAGTTCTTC.

The chain is built from TRBV5-8 and TRBJ1-2; 9 bases are a match to TRBD1. The germline V gene has CDR1 SGHTS and CDR2 YDEGEE. The CDR3 is 15 amino acids. Trimming at V came to 1 base and at J to 4 bases, leaving 5 bases not matched to a gene. The CDR3 region is CASSLKDRGVYGYTF. The CDR3 DNA follows: TGTGCCAGCAGCTTGAAGGACAGGGGTGTCTATGGCTACACCTTC.

The chain has TRBV27 and TRBJ2-7, with D unclear. With 7 bases removed from V and 11 bases from J, the gap between germline ends came to 12 bases. This CDR3 has 10 amino acids. Germline loops: CDR1 MNHEY, CDR2 SMNVEV (reference sequence). CDR3 in amino acids: CASTAKEEYF. The CDR3 coding sequence is TGTGCCAGCACCGCAAAAGAGGAGTACTTC.

The chain links TRBV27 to TRBJ2-3; no clear D. The V and J ends lost 5 bases and 4 bases respectively, with 10 bases between them. The CDR3 sequence is 13 residues long. CDR1 is MNHEY, CDR2 SMNVEV, per germline (reference sequence). The CDR3 sequence is CASSPHGSDTQYF. The CDR3, as DNA: TGTGCCAGCAGTCCTCACGGGTCAGATACGCAGTATTTT.

The rearrangement joins TRBV11-2 to TRBJ2-1, with D perhaps matching TRBD1 (5 bases). V was shortened by 3 bases and J by 9 bases, with 15 bases between the two germline ends. CDR1 SGHAT and CDR2 FQNNGV come from the germline V gene. The CDR3 extends over 14 amino acids. The CDR3 loop is CASSFLDWGAEQFF. In DNA form, the CDR3 reads TGTGCCAGCAGCTTCCTCGACTGGGGCGCTGAGCAGTTCTTC.

The chain couples TRBV9 to TRBJ1-1; possibly TRBD1 for D (5 bases). The germline V gene has CDR1 SGDLS and CDR2 YYNGEE. This CDR3 comprises 14 residues. V was pared by 2 bases and J by 5 bases, with 13 bases between. CDR3 sequence (DNA): TGTGCCAGCAGCGTTCAAGGGGTAAGGACTGAAGCTTTCTTT. This gives the protein CASSVQGVRTEAFF.